This TCR beta chain originates from a study of cytomegalovirus exposure and HLA in healthy donors (dated by TCRdb to the late 2010s). Regarding the research as a whole: A later analysis indicated that the 130 or so validation repertoires were generated on the platform also employed for the 700 or so repertoires of the first cohort. The study combined high-throughput TCR immunosequencing, statistical association of individual TCRs with disease status, and machine learning to predict cytomegalovirus infection status. The study aimed to test whether cataloging public T cell receptors could reveal signatures of past pathogen exposure. A separate validation cohort of roughly 130 different subjects was used in addition to the approximately 610-subject first cohort.

The study at large found these results: Across donors, most TCR sequences were observed very rarely, whereas some public TCRs were present in many individuals. The study listed 150 to 200 TCR beta chains as associated with cytomegalovirus. Subsequent analysis determined that TCRs grouped into clusters in the first cohort also showed a tendency toward co-occurrence across the 90 to 150 validation repertoires, and approximately 93% of cluster scores exceeded 0. A later analysis lacked HLA typing for the validation cohort, so it scored co-occurrence in that cohort across all 110 or so repertoires. It was suggested by the authors that the approach could potentially be generalized to other disease states and immunological phenotypes. The classifier was reported to diagnose cytomegalovirus status with high specificity and sensitivity in both the original and validation cohorts. In vitro tests confirmed that a few of the cytomegalovirus-associated TCR beta chains recognize cytomegalovirus antigens.

About this clone itself: The clone's antigen remains unknown. Base quality data are lacking; no much larger clone is found one base away.

CDR1 and CDR2 are read off the germline V gene as MGHRA and YSYEKL. The cysteine opens and the phenylalanine closes a CDR3 of 14 amino acids. Solely the CDR3 DNA is kept, with 42 bases framed from the first base. V lost 2 bases and J lost 0 bases; the stretch between them is 2 bases long. The library was produced with the immunoSEQ multiplex PCR assay. Turning to the authors' computational methods: A statistical classification framework was built for diagnosing cytomegalovirus status from the catalog of TCR beta chain sequences. TCRdb re-hosts the immuneACCESS table, in-frame sequences only. Its copies lack some clones; in the studies checked, an unresolved V gene accounts for under half of them, and the cause for the rest is not known. V and J calls and clone size are given by that table; D and trimming were obtained from the DNA. The sample table lists about 160,000 clones, around nine tenths of them with a count of one. The top ten constitute approximately 3% of the sample.

Separate from the approximately 700-subject first cohort, the validation cohort of roughly 120 subjects was the group to which the donors belonged. The sequence links TRBV4-1 to TRBJ2-6; no confident D gene assignment can be made. This TCR was recovered from a man between 18 and 35 years old in good health and CMV-seronegative. Sequenced input: PBMCs. The nucleotide sequence is given as TGCGCCAGCAGCCAATACTCTGGGGCCAACGTCCTGACTTTC. This yields the protein CASSQYSGANVLTF.